This T cell receptor beta chain was found in a study of cytomegalovirus exposure and HLA in healthy donors. Primers included in the PCR were 60 Vbeta and 13 Jbeta primers. Produced via immunoSEQ multiplex PCR; TCRdb's table is partial and in-frame only. The sample holds around 150,000 clones; around 86% are singletons and the top ten take around 4.1%. Germline loops: CDR1 KGHSH, CDR2 LQKENI. The V and J ends lost 4 bases and 3 bases, in that order; junction bases with no gene match: 5. The CDR3 has 16 amino acids. Regarding donors, all were healthy bone marrow donors. Specimen: PBMCs. This chain connects TRBV18 to TRBJ2-1; TRBD2 aligns across 11 bases. The source of this sequence is a man aged 50 to 59 in good health and CMV-seropositive. The DNA of the CDR3 is TGTGCCAGCTCACTAACGGGACTAGCGGACTACAATGAGCAGTTCTTC. Amino acids: CASSLTGLADYNEQFF.